The 18 T cell receptor beta chains in this list originate from one sample, sequenced in a study of CD8 T cells in Susac syndrome. After extraction with the RNeasy kit, roughly 0.45 to 1 ug of the RNA was reverse transcribed using random hexamers. One entry per CDR3 protein results from TCRdb running MiXCR on the immunoSEQ multiplex PCR reads. In the table there are approximately 100,000 distinct CDR3 sequences, approximately 94% of which are singletons. Specimen: CD8+ T cells from PBMCs. The receptors were gathered from a human donor with Susac syndrome.

V and J are TRBV19 and TRBJ1-2; unclear D gene. Germline V lookup: CDR1 LNHDA, CDR2 SQIVND (reference sequence). The CDR3 has 12 residues. V lost 3 bases and J lost 8, with 10 bases in between. The CDR3 protein is CASSIGMSGYTF. The DNA of the CDR3 is TGTGCCAGTAGTATTGGTATGTCCGGCTACACCTTC.

V and J are TRBV15 and TRBJ2-7; D possibly corresponds to TRBD1 (6 bases). This CDR3 is 14 amino acids long. Trimming removed 1 base at V and 7 bases at J, with 14 bases between. The germline V gene encodes CDR1 LNHNV and CDR2 YYDKDF (reference sequence). The CDR3 sequence: CATSRGQGYQEQYF. The CDR3 DNA reads TGTGCCACCAGCAGAGGTCAGGGGTATCAGGAGCAGTACTTC.

The J gene is TRBJ2-5, the V gene TRBV10-2; the D gene could be TRBD1 or TRBD2 (5 bases each). The V gene lost 3 bases and the J gene lost 4 bases, with 12 bases spanning the gap. Germline assignment: CDR1 WSHSY and CDR2 SAAADI. The CDR3 covers 14 residues. This chain's CDR3 is CASSDGTIGETQYF. DNA of the CDR3: TGCGCCAGCAGTGATGGGACCATCGGAGAGACCCAGTACTTC.

This clonotype appeared once. The V gene is TRBV2, the J gene TRBJ2-7, with TRBD1 matching over 11 bases. The trim removed 6 bases at V and 7 bases at J, leaving 8 bases unmatched. CDR3 length equals 14 residues. The germline V gene has CDR1 SNHLY and CDR2 FYNNEI. CDR3 nucleotides: TGTGCCAGCAGATGGACAGGGGGCTCGGGGGAGCAGTACTTC. The encoded protein is CASRWTGGSGEQYF.

The rearrangement links TRBV7-9 to TRBJ2-7; D is unclear. The germline V and J ends were trimmed by 3 bases and 2 bases, with 11 bases remaining between them. The CDR3 is 14 residues long. Looked up from germline, CDR1 is SEHNR and CDR2 is FQNEAQ (reference sequence). CDR3 DNA sequence: TGTGCCAGCAGCTTTAACGCCGCAACCTACGAGCAGTACTTC. Its translation is CASSFNAATYEQYF.

V is TRBV25-1 and J is TRBJ2-5; 9 bases fit TRBD1. Germline assignment: CDR1 MGHDK and CDR2 SYGVNS. The CDR3 covers 16 residues. The junction had 10 bases not matched to a gene; V was cut back by 3 bases and J by 5 bases. For the CDR3, the DNA is TGTGCCAGCAGTGAGCCCCGGGGACAGGGAGCTGAGACCCAGTACTTC. Translating gives CASSEPRGQGAETQYF.

This clonotype was detected once. The chain uses TRBV9 and TRBJ2-7, with D perhaps matching TRBD2 (7 bases). Germline V gene lookup returns CDR1 SGDLS and CDR2 YYNGEE. V was shortened by 3 bases and J by 2 bases, with 12 bases between the two germline ends. CDR3 size: 14 residues. This chain's CDR3 is CASSEGGGTYEQYF. CDR3 nucleotide sequence: TGTGCCAGCAGCGAGGGGGGGGGAACCTACGAGCAGTACTTC. Based on the CDR3 plus reference TRBV9 and TRBJ2-7, the full variable domain is DSGVTQTPKHLITATGQRVTLRCSPRSGDLSVYWYQQSLDQGLQFLIQYYNGEERAKGNILERFSAQQFPDLHSELNLSSLELGDSALYFCASSEGGGTYEQYFGPGTRLTVT.

The chain combines TRBV20-1 with TRBJ1-4; D remains ambiguous. The CDR3 is 13 residues long. Germline-derived CDR1 and CDR2 are DFQATT and SNEGSKA (reference sequence). V was trimmed by 5 bases and J by 6 bases, leaving 13 bases between them. The chain's CDR3 is CSAGPAEDEKLFF. The CDR3 nucleotides read TGCAGTGCTGGGCCCGCCGAGGATGAAAAACTGTTTTTT.

The chain links TRBV6-5 to TRBJ2-3; TRBD2 matches at 10 bases. The CDR3 loop spans 15 amino acids. The ends lost 6 bases at V and 2 bases at J; junction bases unmatched: 5. Germline V gene lookup returns CDR1 MNHEY and CDR2 SVGAGI. The CDR3 nucleotides are TGTGCCAGCAGCCTGACTAGCGGGCTCACAGATACGCAGTATTTT. This encodes CASSLTSGLTDTQYF.

The chain joins TRBV5-6 to TRBJ2-6, with 7 bases lining up with TRBD2. Germline V lookup: CDR1 SGHDT, CDR2 YYEEEE. The CDR3 totals 15 residues. After removal of 4 bases from V and 1 base from J, the junction contained 2 bases not matched to a gene. Here the CDR3 DNA reads TGTGCCAGCAGCGCGGGGGTTTCTGGGGCCAACGTCCTGACTTTC. It encodes CASSAGVSGANVLTF.

The rearrangement links TRBV27 to TRBJ1-6; the D gene is possibly TRBD1 (5 bases). This CDR3 is built from 17 residues. Trimming took off 5 bases at V and 7 bases at J, with 21 bases between the two ends. Germline assignment: CDR1 MNHEY and CDR2 SMNVEV (reference sequence). As DNA, the CDR3 is TGTGCCAGCAGTCCCTATACAGGCGTCGGGAGCAATTCACCCCTCCACTTT. Its translation is CASSPYTGVGSNSPLHF.

The chain uses TRBV9 and TRBJ1-1, with unresolved D. V lost 0 bases and J 4 bases, leaving 10 bases between the germline ends. The CDR3 contains 14 residues. The germline CDR1 and CDR2 sequences are SGDLS and YYNGEE. CDR3 region: CASSVEGGSTEAFF. DNA of the CDR3: TGTGCCAGCAGCGTAGAAGGAGGTTCCACTGAAGCTTTCTTT.

The CDR3 DNA reads TGTGCCAGCAGCGACGCGGACAGGGGCTTAGCCAAAAACATTCAGTACTTC. Amino acid sequence: CASSDADRGLAKNIQYF. The chain joins TRBV7-9 to TRBJ2-4; 9 bases are shared with TRBD1. Trimming cost V 5 bases and J 0 bases; bases outside gene matches: 8. The CDR3 is 17 amino acids. Germline V CDR1 and CDR2: SEHNR, FQNEAQ (reference sequence).

This chain uses TRBV20-1 with TRBJ2-1; D gene ambiguous. In germline, CDR1 is DFQATT, CDR2 SNEGSKA (reference sequence). Trimming removed 0 bases from V and 0 bases from J, with 9 bases in between. The CDR3 loop spans 15 amino acids. The CDR3 DNA reads as TGCAGTGCTAGAGAGGAAGCAAGCTCCTACAATGAGCAGTTCTTC. Translation gives CSAREEASSYNEQFF.

The V gene is TRBV9, the J gene TRBJ2-7; TRBD1 agrees at 7 bases. Trimming removed 3 bases from V and 2 bases from J; junction bases left unmatched: 5. The germline gives CDR1 SGDLS, CDR2 YYNGEE. This CDR3 is 14 amino acids long. The CDR3 loop is CASSAETGAYEQYF. CDR3 coding DNA: TGTGCCAGCAGCGCTGAAACAGGGGCCTACGAGCAGTACTTC.

The V call is TRBV29-1, the J call TRBJ1-2; possibly TRBD1 for D (5 bases). The germline V and J ends were trimmed by 4 bases and 6 bases, with 18 bases remaining between them. Germline V gene data show CDR1 as SQVTM and CDR2 as ANQGSEA. The CDR3 is 14 amino acids. The chain's CDR3 is CSVGGLSLAHGYTF. DNA for the CDR3: TGCAGCGTTGGGGGACTTAGTCTTGCACATGGCTACACCTTC.

V gene TRBV9 combines with J gene TRBJ2-7; D is perhaps TRBD2 (6 bases). Trimming stripped 0 bases from V and 5 bases from J, with 21 bases between. The length of the CDR3 is 17 residues. Per germline, CDR1 SGDLS and CDR2 YYNGEE. The CDR3 sequence: CASSVAGGDSLVDEQYF. CDR3 nucleotides: TGTGCCAGCAGCGTAGCCGGGGGAGACAGCCTTGTCGACGAGCAGTACTTC.

J is TRBJ2-5 and V is TRBV9; possible D gene TRBD2, 5 bases. The CDR3 runs 14 residues. Deletions cut 4 bases from V and 5 bases from J, with 15 bases between. Germline assignment: CDR1 SGDLS and CDR2 YYNGEE. In nucleotides, the CDR3 is TGTGCCAGCAGCCTCCGCGGGCGGGCGGAGACCCAGTACTTC. The encoded protein is CASSLRGRAETQYF.